These 20 T cell receptor beta chains originate from one sample sequenced in a study of T-cell memory formation after mild COVID-19. One entry per CDR3 protein, called by TCRdb with MiXCR from the 5' RACE reads. The sample consists of some 250,000 distinct CDR3 sequences, roughly 17% of them appearing once. The sequencing input was PBMCs or a T cell subset sorted from them (not recorded which). The receptors originated from a man between 18 and 29 years old who had mild COVID-19 (a few samples of this study predate the infection). Cell type and time point are not known.

V gene TRBV5-1 combines with J gene TRBJ1-2; D remains unclear. CDR1 and CDR2 from the germline V gene are SGHRS and YFSETQ. V lost 0 bases, J lost 6 bases, and 15 bases lay in between. The CDR3 extends over 15 amino acids. Here the CDR3 reads CASSLEAVFAHGYTF. CDR3 bases: TGCGCCAGCAGCTTGGAGGCCGTCTTCGCCCATGGCTACACCTTC. The full variable domain, completed using reference TRBV5-1 and TRBJ1-2, is KAGVTQTPRYLIKTRGQQVTLSCSPISGHRSVSWYQQTPGQGLQFLFEYFSETQRNKGNFPGRFSGRQFSNSRSEMNVSTLELGDSALYLCASSLEAVFAHGYTFGSGTRLTVV.

This clonotype appeared a few times. The V and J genes are TRBV18 and TRBJ2-2; maybe TRBD2 (7 bases). This CDR3 has 16 residues. V lost 4 bases and J 6 bases, leaving 18 bases between the germline ends. CDR1 and CDR2 (germline): KGHSH, LQKENI. The DNA of the CDR3 is TGTGCCAGCTCACTCCCATCGGGGGGCGGCGCCGGGGAGCTGTTTTTT. Translation gives CASSLPSGGGAGELFF.

There are a few counts of this clonotype. The V and J genes are TRBV4-1 and TRBJ2-1, with 8 nucleotides matching TRBD1. CDR1 is MGHRA and CDR2 is YSYEKL in the germline V gene. The CDR3 length is 16 residues. V gave up 3 bases and J gave up 9 bases; unmatched junction bases: 13. CDR3 protein: CASSQIGQGGWGEQFF. The CDR3, as DNA: TGCGCCAGCAGCCAGATAGGACAGGGCGGCTGGGGTGAGCAGTTCTTC.

The V call is TRBV7-2, the J call TRBJ2-3; 7 bases fit TRBD2. CDR3 size: 15 residues. The J segment lost 1 base and the V segment lost 5 bases, leaving 6 bases of the junction unmatched. CDR1 is SGHTA, CDR2 FQGNSA, per germline. In DNA, the CDR3 is TGTGCCAGCAGCGTTGGGACTACGGGCACAGATACGCAGTATTTT. This codes for CASSVGTTGTDTQYF.

V is TRBV20-1 and J is TRBJ2-3; 7 nucleotides match TRBD2. The germline gives CDR1 DFQATT, CDR2 SNEGSKA (reference sequence). V was pared by 2 bases and J by 0 bases, with 5 bases of the junction left unmatched. The CDR3 is made up of 15 amino acids. The CDR3 nucleotides read TGCAGTGCTAGAAGCTGGCGGGAGAGCACAGATACGCAGTATTTT. This gives the protein CSARSWRESTDTQYF.

This clonotype has more than one count but fewer than ten. The rearrangement links TRBV6-5 to TRBJ1-2, with D possibly matching TRBD1 (6 bases). The CDR3 is 15 amino acids. Germline assignment: CDR1 MNHEY and CDR2 SVGAGI. The V end was cut by 0 bases, the J end by 3 bases, with 11 bases between. CDR3 nucleotide sequence: TGTGCCAGCAGTTACTCGGCTACAGGGTACTATGGCTACACCTTC. Its protein product is CASSYSATGYYGYTF.

The chain has TRBV5-1 and TRBJ1-2; tentative D call: TRBD1 (6 bases). Trimming pared 4 bases from V and 7 bases from J, leaving 20 bases between. Germline CDR1 SGHRS, CDR2 YFSETQ. The length of the CDR3 is 15 residues. CDR3: CASSPEQGTDSGYTF. The CDR3 coding sequence is TGCGCCAGCAGCCCAGAACAGGGAACCGACTCTGGCTACACCTTC.

This clonotype was observed a few times. The V gene is TRBV7-9, the J gene TRBJ2-7, with 9 positions matching TRBD1. This CDR3 spans 14 amino acids. V shed 5 bases, J shed 3 bases, and the junction held 5 bases outside the gene matches. The germline CDR1 and CDR2 sequences are SEHNR and FQNEAQ (reference sequence). This CDR3 is CASSPPDRGYEQYF. The CDR3 bases are TGTGCCAGCAGCCCACCGGACAGGGGCTACGAGCAGTACTTC.

The chain recombines TRBV6-5 with TRBJ2-2, with 8 nucleotides matching TRBD1. Unmatched junction bases numbered 6, after V lost 8 bases and J lost 1 base. There are 15 residues in the CDR3. Looked up from germline, CDR1 is MNHEY and CDR2 is SVGAGI. The chain's CDR3 is CASGRDRGNTGELFF. CDR3 coding DNA: TGTGCCAGCGGCCGAGACAGGGGGAACACCGGGGAGCTGTTTTTT.

Only a few counts were recorded for this clonotype. The rearrangement uses TRBV5-6 and TRBJ1-6, with 8 bases matching TRBD1. J gave up 10 bases and V 4 bases, and 10 bases lay outside the gene matches. The germline CDR1 and CDR2 sequences are SGHDT and YYEEEE. This CDR3 has 15 residues. The CDR3 is CASSVQGVEGSPLHF. The CDR3 region has the DNA TGTGCCAGCAGCGTACAGGGGGTTGAAGGATCACCCCTCCACTTT.

This clonotype was counted a few times. The chain couples TRBV20-1 to TRBJ2-5; D ambiguous. The germline gives CDR1 DFQATT, CDR2 SNEGSKA (reference sequence). Between the trimmed V and J ends, which lost 3 bases and 4 bases, there was a span of 18 bases. The CDR3 sequence is 15 residues long. The CDR3 coding sequence is TGCAGTGCTAGGCAGGACCTCCCGGCGAGAGAGACCCAGTACTTC. Its translation: CSARQDLPARETQYF.

This clonotype was detected a few times. The rearrangement links TRBV11-2 to TRBJ2-1; D call uncertain. Trimming shortened V by 5 bases and J by 9 bases, and 14 bases separated the two germline ends. The CDR3 is made up of 13 amino acids. Per the germline V gene, CDR1 is SGHAT and CDR2 is FQNNGV. The CDR3 protein is CASSPNDHGEQFF. CDR3 bases: TGTGCCAGCAGCCCAAATGACCACGGTGAGCAGTTCTTC.

The CDR3 DNA is TGTGCCAGCGGAGAGAGGGGGGCACCCACAGATACGCAGTATTTT. This encodes CASGERGAPTDTQYF. The chain couples TRBV7-2 to TRBJ2-3; D may correspond to TRBD1 or TRBD2 (6 bases each). The V gene's germline CDR1 is SGHTA and CDR2 FQGNSA. V gave up 8 bases and J gave up 2 bases, with 17 bases separating them. This CDR3 contains 15 residues.

This clonotype showed up just a few times. The V and J genes are TRBV21-1 and TRBJ2-7; the table's D call, TRBD1, has no DNA check behind it. TRBV21-1 is a pseudogene. The CDR3 extends over 15 amino acids. The CDR3 DNA follows: TGTGCCAGCAGCAAGGGACAGGGAAGGGCATACGAGCAGTACGTC. Translated: CASSKGQGRAYEQYV.

The chain uses TRBV5-1 and TRBJ1-4; TRBD1 matches 9 bases. Germline CDR1 reads SGHRS; CDR2 reads YFSETQ. This CDR3 has 16 residues. J was trimmed by 8 bases and V by 4 bases; bases with no gene match: 12. DNA of the CDR3: TGCGCCAGCAGCGCCCGACAGGGGGTTGGCCGGGAAAAACTGTTTTTT. It yields the protein CASSARQGVGREKLFF.

This clonotype was detected a few times. V usage is TRBV7-2 and J usage is TRBJ1-4, with TRBD1 identical over 8 bases. The V and J ends lost 5 bases and 7 bases, in that order; junction bases with no gene match: 12. The CDR3 contains 16 residues. The germline V gene encodes CDR1 SGHTA and CDR2 FQGNSA. The DNA for the CDR3 is TGTGCCAGCAGCCGTCGGACAGGGAGTCCGGGTGAAAAACTGTTTTTT. Translation: CASSRRTGSPGEKLFF.

This clonotype was recorded a few times. The rearrangement uses TRBV19 and TRBJ1-6; D might be TRBD1 (5 bases). The V end lost 3 bases, the J end lost 8 bases, and 11 bases lay between the germline ends. The germline V gene encodes CDR1 LNHDA and CDR2 SQIVND (reference sequence). The CDR3 runs 14 residues. The CDR3 protein is CASSIRREDSPLHF. The CDR3 DNA is TGTGCCAGTAGTATTCGCAGGGAGGATTCACCCCTCCACTTT.

This clonotype was seen at least ten times. The gene calls are TRBV5-1 and TRBJ2-7, with TRBD1 identical over 7 bases. The CDR3 extends over 15 amino acids. Trimming took 4 bases from V and 1 from J; bases not matched to a gene: 8. Germline V lookup: CDR1 SGHRS, CDR2 YFSETQ. For the CDR3, the DNA is TGCGCCAGCAGCGTTACCGGGACAGTTTCCTACGAGCAGTACTTC. This encodes CASSVTGTVSYEQYF.

Many counts were recorded for this clonotype. V usage is TRBV27 and J usage is TRBJ2-7; 11 nucleotides match TRBD2. Germline lookup yields CDR1 MNHEY and CDR2 SMNVEV (reference sequence). The CDR3 sequence is 16 residues long. V lost 8 bases, J lost 0 bases, and 9 bases stayed unmatched. CDR3 sequence reads: CASASGLAGGSYEQYV. CDR3 in DNA: TGTGCCAGCGCATCCGGGCTAGCGGGGGGCTCCTACGAGCAGTACGTC.

This clonotype appeared a few times. This chain joins TRBV28 and TRBJ1-1; D unclear. V dropped 3 bases and J dropped 7 bases, with 9 bases sitting between them. Germline V gene data show CDR1 as MDHEN and CDR2 as SYDVKM. CDR3 length equals 12 residues. The DNA of the CDR3 is TGTGCCAGCAGTTTGGCGGCAGTTGAAGCTTTCTTT. Residues: CASSLAAVEAFF.